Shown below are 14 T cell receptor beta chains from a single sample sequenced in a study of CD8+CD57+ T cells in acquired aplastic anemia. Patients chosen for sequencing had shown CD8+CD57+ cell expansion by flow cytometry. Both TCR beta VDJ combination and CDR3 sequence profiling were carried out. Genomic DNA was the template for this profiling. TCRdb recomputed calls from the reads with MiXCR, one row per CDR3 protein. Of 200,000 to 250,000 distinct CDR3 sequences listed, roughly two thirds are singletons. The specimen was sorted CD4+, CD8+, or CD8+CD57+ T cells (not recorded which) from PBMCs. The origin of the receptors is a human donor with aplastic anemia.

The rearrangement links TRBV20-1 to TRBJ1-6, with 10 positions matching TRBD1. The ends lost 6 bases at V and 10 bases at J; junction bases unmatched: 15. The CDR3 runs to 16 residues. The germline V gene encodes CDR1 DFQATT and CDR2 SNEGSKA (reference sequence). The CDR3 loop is CSAPPGQGRRVSPLHF. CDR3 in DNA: TGCAGTGCCCCCCCGGGACAGGGGAGACGGGTATCACCCCTCCACTTT.

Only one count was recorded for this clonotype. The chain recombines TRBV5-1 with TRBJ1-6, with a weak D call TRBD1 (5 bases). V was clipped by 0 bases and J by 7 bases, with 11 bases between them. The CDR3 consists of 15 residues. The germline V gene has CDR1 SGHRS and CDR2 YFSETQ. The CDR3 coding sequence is TGCGCCAGCAGCTTGGGCTGGGACGGGAATTCACCCCTCCACTTT. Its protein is CASSLGWDGNSPLHF.

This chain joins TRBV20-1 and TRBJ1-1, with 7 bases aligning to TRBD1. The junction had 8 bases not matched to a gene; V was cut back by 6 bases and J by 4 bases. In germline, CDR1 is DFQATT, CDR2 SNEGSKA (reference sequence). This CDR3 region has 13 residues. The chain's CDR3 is CSAIRGTVTEAFF. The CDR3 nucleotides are TGCAGTGCCATCCGCGGGACAGTCACTGAAGCTTTCTTT.

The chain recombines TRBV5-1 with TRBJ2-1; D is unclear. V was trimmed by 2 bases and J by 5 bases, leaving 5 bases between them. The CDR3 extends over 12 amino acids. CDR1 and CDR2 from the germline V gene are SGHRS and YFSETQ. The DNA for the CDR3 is TGCGCCAGCAGCTTCGAAGACAATGAGCAGTTCTTC. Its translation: CASSFEDNEQFF.

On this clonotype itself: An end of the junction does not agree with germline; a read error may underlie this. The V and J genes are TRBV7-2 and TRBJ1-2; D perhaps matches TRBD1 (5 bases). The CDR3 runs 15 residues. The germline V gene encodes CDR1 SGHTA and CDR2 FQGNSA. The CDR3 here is CASSLVGQGIGGYTF. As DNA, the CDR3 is TGCGCCAGCAGCTTAGTAGGGCAGGGAATCGGTGGCTACACCTTC. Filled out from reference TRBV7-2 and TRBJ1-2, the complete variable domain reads GAGVSQSPSNKVTEKGKDVELRCDPISGHTALYWYRQSLGQGLEFLIYFQGNSAPDKSGLPSDRFSAERTGGSVSTLTIQRTQQEDSAVYLCASSLVGQGIGGYTFGSGTRLTVV.

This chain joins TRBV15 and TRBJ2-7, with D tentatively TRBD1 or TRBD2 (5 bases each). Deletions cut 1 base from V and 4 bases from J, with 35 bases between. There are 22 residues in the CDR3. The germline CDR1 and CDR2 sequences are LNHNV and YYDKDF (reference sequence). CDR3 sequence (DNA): TGTGCCACCAGCAGAGTGATTGATAAGTGGGGGATAAGGACCAGAGAGGGGTACGAGCAGTACTTC. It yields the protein CATSRVIDKWGIRTREGYEQYF.

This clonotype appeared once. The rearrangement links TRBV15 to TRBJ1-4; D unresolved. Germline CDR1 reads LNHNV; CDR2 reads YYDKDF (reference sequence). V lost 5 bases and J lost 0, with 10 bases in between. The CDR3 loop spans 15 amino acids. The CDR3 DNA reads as TGTGCCACCAGCGAAAATATTGCAACTAATGAAAAACTGTTTTTT. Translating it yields CATSENIATNEKLFF.

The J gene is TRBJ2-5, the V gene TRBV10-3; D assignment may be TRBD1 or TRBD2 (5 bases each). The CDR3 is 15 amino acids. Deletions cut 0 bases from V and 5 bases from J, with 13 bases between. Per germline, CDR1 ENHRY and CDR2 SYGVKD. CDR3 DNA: TGTGCCATCAGTGAGTCTTGGGGGAGTGGGGAGACCCAGTACTTC. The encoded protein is CAISESWGSGETQYF.

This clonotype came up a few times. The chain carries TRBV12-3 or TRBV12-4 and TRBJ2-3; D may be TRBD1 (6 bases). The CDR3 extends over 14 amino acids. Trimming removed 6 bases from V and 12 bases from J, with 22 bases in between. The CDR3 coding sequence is TGTGCCAGCAGCCCGACAGGAGATACAGGTCGCCAGTATTTT. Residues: CASSPTGDTGRQYF.

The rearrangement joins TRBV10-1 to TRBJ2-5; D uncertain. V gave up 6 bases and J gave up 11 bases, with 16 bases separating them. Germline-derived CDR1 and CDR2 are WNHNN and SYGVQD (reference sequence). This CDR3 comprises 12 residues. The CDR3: CASSRGSAEQYF. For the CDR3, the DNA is TGCGCCAGCAGCCGTGGGTCGGCTGAGCAGTACTTC.

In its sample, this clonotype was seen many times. CDR3 amino acids: CASSLEGATGSEQFF. The DNA of the CDR3 is TGTGCCAGCAGCTTAGAGGGGGCCACAGGGAGCGAGCAGTTCTTC. This chain links TRBV11-2 with TRBJ2-1; a weak D match, TRBD1 (6 bases). V was shortened by 0 bases and J by 10 bases, with 16 bases between the two germline ends. CDR1 is SGHAT, CDR2 FQNNGV, per germline. The CDR3 totals 15 residues.

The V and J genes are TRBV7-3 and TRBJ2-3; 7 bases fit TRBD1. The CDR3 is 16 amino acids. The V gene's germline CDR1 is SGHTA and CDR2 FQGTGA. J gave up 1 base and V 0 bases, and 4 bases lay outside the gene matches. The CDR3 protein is CASSLTTGQGTDTQYF. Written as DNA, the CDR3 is TGTGCCAGCAGCTTAACGACAGGACAGGGCACAGATACGCAGTATTTT.

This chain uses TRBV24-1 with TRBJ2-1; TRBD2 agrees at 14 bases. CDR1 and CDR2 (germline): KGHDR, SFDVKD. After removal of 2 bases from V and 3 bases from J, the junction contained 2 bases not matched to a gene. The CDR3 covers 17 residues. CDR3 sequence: CATSDSGTSGSYNEQFF. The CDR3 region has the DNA TGTGCCACCAGTGATTCCGGGACTAGCGGGAGCTACAATGAGCAGTTCTTC.

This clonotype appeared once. The CDR3 here is CASSKGTGNYGYTF. The DNA of the CDR3 is TGTGCCAGTAGTAAGGGGACAGGGAACTATGGCTACACCTTC. The chain joins TRBV19 to TRBJ1-2, with 9 nucleotides matching TRBD1. The length of the CDR3 is 14 residues. The germline CDR1 and CDR2 sequences are LNHDA and SQIVND (reference sequence). The trim removed 4 bases at V and 2 bases at J, leaving 2 bases unmatched. The entire variable domain, with the rest obtained from reference TRBV19 and TRBJ1-2, is as follows: DGGITQSPKYLFRKEGQNVTLSCEQNLNHDAMYWYRQDPGQGLRLIYYSQIVNDFQKGDIAEGYSVSREKKESFPLTVTSAQKNPTAFYLCASSKGTGNYGYTFGSGTRLTVV.